These 32 T cell receptor beta chains share one sample of origin, sequenced in a study of T-cell memory formation after mild COVID-19. TCRdb processed the 5' RACE reads anew with MiXCR; each CDR3 protein has one entry. Found here are under 250,000 distinct CDR3 sequences, over 9.5% of them singletons; the top ten hold 3% to 3.5%. Material: PBMCs or a T cell subset sorted from them (not recorded which). The receptor source for this set is a young man who had mild COVID-19 (a few samples of this study predate the infection). Cell type and time point are not known.

The genes are TRBV7-9 and TRBJ2-1; 8 nucleotides match TRBD2. Germline values: CDR1 SEHNR, CDR2 FQNEAQ (reference sequence). The CDR3 is 13 residues long. Trimming cost V 7 bases and J 5 bases; bases outside gene matches: 4. The CDR3 here is CASTGGAHNEQFF. The CDR3 nucleotides read TGTGCCAGCACCGGGGGGGCCCACAATGAGCAGTTCTTC.

The J gene is TRBJ2-7, the V gene TRBV4-2; D is unresolved. V was shortened by 1 base and J by 0 bases, with 13 bases between the two germline ends. Germline V gene sequence: CDR1 LGHNA, CDR2 YNFKEQ. This CDR3 comprises 16 residues. The CDR3 nucleotides read TGTGCCAGCAGCCAAGCCCTCACGGTGAGCTCCTACGAGCAGTACTTC. It yields the protein CASSQALTVSSYEQYF.

In this sample, this clonotype turned up many times. The chain is built from TRBV7-2 and TRBJ2-5, with TRBD1 identical over 7 bases. Losses at the gene ends were 5 bases for V and 6 bases for J; bases not matched to a gene: 9. This CDR3 has 14 residues. CDR1 and CDR2 from the germline V gene are SGHTA and FQGNSA. The CDR3, as DNA: TGTGCCAGCAGCCCGAGACAGGGTGGGCAGACCCAGTACTTC. Translation gives CASSPRQGGQTQYF.

The chain is built from TRBV12-3 or TRBV12-4 and TRBJ2-7, with 7 positions matching TRBD1. The length of the CDR3 is 11 residues. The J segment lost 4 bases and the V segment lost 9 bases, leaving 3 bases of the junction unmatched. The CDR3 protein is CARTGQYEQYV. The CDR3 DNA reads TGTGCCAGGACAGGGCAATACGAGCAGTACGTC.

At least ten counts were recorded for this clonotype. The rearrangement joins TRBV3-1 to TRBJ2-1; TRBD1 agrees at 8 bases. The trim removed 4 bases at V and 4 bases at J, leaving 6 bases unmatched. The CDR3 has 15 residues. Germline-derived CDR1 and CDR2 are LGHDT and YNNKEL (reference sequence). CDR3 protein: CASSPRGRRYNEQFF. The CDR3 bases are TGTGCCAGCAGCCCCAGGGGGCGAAGATACAATGAGCAGTTCTTC.

The chain uses TRBV6-5 and TRBJ2-5; D might be TRBD1 or TRBD2, each matching 5 bases. Germline lookup yields CDR1 MNHEY and CDR2 SVGAGI. The CDR3 is 15 amino acids. V shed 2 bases and J shed 4 bases, with 14 bases lying between them. The CDR3 coding sequence is TGTGCCAGCAGTTACGCCGGGGCAGGAGGAGAGACCCAGTACTTC. Protein sequence: CASSYAGAGGETQYF.

The rearrangement links TRBV7-2 to TRBJ2-1; D possibly corresponds to TRBD1 (6 bases). The CDR3 consists of 15 residues. Trimming cost V 0 bases and J 5 bases, with 11 bases left between them. Looked up from germline, CDR1 is SGHTA and CDR2 is FQGNSA. Here the CDR3 reads CASSLAGTSNNEQFF. The DNA of the CDR3 is TGTGCCAGCAGCTTAGCCGGGACATCAAACAATGAGCAGTTCTTC.

This clonotype was counted many times. The rearrangement joins TRBV4-3 to TRBJ2-5; maybe TRBD2 (5 bases). Trimming removed 0 bases from V and 2 bases from J, with 13 bases in between. The CDR3 contains 16 residues. CDR1 and CDR2 from the germline V gene are LGHNA and YSLEER. CDR3 coding DNA: TGCGCCAGCAGCCAAGAAACGGGGAGTACTCAAGAGACCCAGTACTTC. It specifies CASSQETGSTQETQYF.

As to this clonotype: A junction boundary mismatches the germline segment, possibly from a read error. The chain employs TRBV7-9 and TRBJ1-2; D is perhaps TRBD1 (6 bases). Germline V CDR1 and CDR2: SEHNR, FQNEAQ (reference sequence). The CDR3 has 17 amino acids. The CDR3 bases are TGTGCCAGCAGCTTAGATTTCTGGTACGAGGGGGGCTATGGCTTCACCTTC. Translated: CASSLDFWYEGGYGFTF.

DNA for the CDR3: TGTGCCATCAGGAGGGAGGGCAATCAGCCCCAGCATTTT. The encoded protein is CAIRREGNQPQHF. The chain carries TRBV10-3 and TRBJ1-5; D remains unclear. The V gene lost 6 bases and the J gene lost 2 bases, with 8 bases spanning the gap. The CDR3 is made up of 13 amino acids. The germline CDR1 and CDR2 sequences are ENHRY and SYGVKD.

This clonotype occurred a few times. V is TRBV7-3 and J is TRBJ2-3, with D possibly matching TRBD2 (6 bases). The V end lost 0 bases, the J end lost 7 bases, and 14 bases lay between the germline ends. Germline values: CDR1 SGHTA, CDR2 FQGTGA. The CDR3 spans 15 residues. The CDR3 is CASSLTFGEVHTQYF. Written as DNA, the CDR3 is TGTGCCAGCAGCTTAACGTTCGGGGAGGTACATACGCAGTATTTT.

This clonotype was observed a few times. The chain recombines TRBV20-1 with TRBJ2-7, with D tentatively TRBD1 (6 bases). The V end lost 5 bases, the J end lost 5 bases, and 22 bases lay between the germline ends. Germline lookup yields CDR1 DFQATT and CDR2 SNEGSKA (reference sequence). The CDR3 is 15 amino acids. The CDR3 region is CSAADRDTGPDEQYF. The CDR3 DNA reads as TGCAGTGCTGCCGACCGGGACACAGGCCCCGACGAGCAGTACTTC.

This clonotype occurred a few times. The chain carries TRBV5-1 and TRBJ1-1; 10 nucleotides agree with TRBD1. The CDR3 contains 16 residues. The V segment lost 4 bases and the J segment 2 bases; nucleotides outside the gene matches: 8. Germline CDR1 SGHRS, CDR2 YFSETQ. The CDR3 protein is CASSPDRGQLNTEAFF. The CDR3 DNA is TGCGCCAGCAGCCCTGACAGGGGGCAACTAAACACTGAAGCTTTCTTT. Drawing the rest from reference TRBV5-1 and TRBJ1-1, the complete variable domain is KAGVTQTPRYLIKTRGQQVTLSCSPISGHRSVSWYQQTPGQGLQFLFEYFSETQRNKGNFPGRFSGRQFSNSRSEMNVSTLELGDSALYLCASSPDRGQLNTEAFFGQGTRLTVV.

The V and J genes are TRBV29-1 and TRBJ2-3; D ambiguous. Trimming took 5 bases from V and 1 from J, leaving 10 bases between them. This CDR3 comprises 13 residues. CDR1 and CDR2 (germline): SQVTM, ANQGSEA. In DNA form, the CDR3 reads TGCAGCGTTTCCTGGATCCGCACAGATACGCAGTATTTT. Encoded protein: CSVSWIRTDTQYF.

This clonotype was observed a handful of times. This chain uses TRBV28 with TRBJ2-7, with a possible D match to TRBD1 (6 bases). Trimming removed 2 bases at V and 6 bases at J, with 11 bases between. The CDR3 length is 13 residues. CDR1 and CDR2 (germline): MDHEN, SYDVKM. The CDR3 loop reads CASSLPARGEQYV. CDR3 coding DNA: TGTGCCAGCAGTTTACCTGCCAGGGGCGAGCAGTACGTC.

This clonotype came up a few times. The rearrangement links TRBV5-1 to TRBJ1-6; a weak D match, TRBD1 (5 bases). In germline, CDR1 is SGHRS, CDR2 YFSETQ. The CDR3 length is 14 residues. V gave up 0 bases and J gave up 8 bases, with 9 bases separating them. CDR3 protein: CASSLGREYSPLHF. The CDR3 DNA follows: TGCGCCAGCAGCTTGGGCAGGGAATATTCACCCCTCCACTTT.

V usage is TRBV4-1 and J usage is TRBJ2-2; 7 bases fit TRBD1. CDR1 and CDR2 from the germline V gene are MGHRA and YSYEKL. V shed 1 base and J 2 bases; nucleotides not matched to a gene: 10. This CDR3 has 18 amino acids. CDR3 DNA: TGCGCCAGCAGCCAAGTTGGGGTCCACAGGGGTAACACCGGGGAGCTGTTTTTT. It encodes CASSQVGVHRGNTGELFF.

This clonotype was seen more than once but under ten times. The chain has TRBV4-3 and TRBJ2-3, with D hard to call. The CDR3 extends over 14 amino acids. V was cut by 2 bases and J by 2 bases, with 8 bases left in between. Per germline, CDR1 LGHNA and CDR2 YSLEER. The CDR3 is CASSQTYYTDTQYF. The CDR3, as DNA: TGCGCCAGCAGCCAAACATACTACACAGATACGCAGTATTTT.

The table lists this clonotype with many counts. V is TRBV5-1 and J is TRBJ2-5, with a tentative D call TRBD1 (6 bases). Germline loops: CDR1 SGHRS, CDR2 YFSETQ. V was shortened by 0 bases and J by 2 bases, with 8 bases between the two germline ends. The CDR3 loop spans 14 amino acids. The CDR3 protein is CASSLGGQQETQYF. DNA for the CDR3: TGCGCCAGCAGCTTGGGTGGACAGCAAGAGACCCAGTACTTC.

This chain connects TRBV6-6 to TRBJ2-7; 7 bases align to TRBD2. This CDR3 has 15 amino acids. With 6 bases clipped from V and 0 bases from J, the junction kept 8 bases outside the gene matches. Germline values: CDR1 MNHNY, CDR2 SVGAGI (reference sequence). The CDR3 protein is CASSSGGLSSYEQYV. As DNA, the CDR3 is TGTGCCAGCAGCTCGGGGGGACTTAGCTCCTACGAGCAGTACGTC.

J is TRBJ1-1 and V is TRBV18, with no clear D. Trimming pared 4 bases from V and 2 bases from J, leaving 5 bases between. Germline CDR1 is KGHSH and CDR2 is LQKENI. This CDR3 contains 12 residues. CDR3 in amino acids: CASSRSNTEAFF. The CDR3 DNA reads TGTGCCAGCTCACGGAGTAACACTGAAGCTTTCTTT.

The gene calls are TRBV24-1 and TRBJ1-5, with D possibly being TRBD1 (6 bases). Germline assignment: CDR1 KGHDR and CDR2 SFDVKD. The V end was cut by 3 bases, the J end by 5 bases, with 10 bases between. The CDR3 runs to 14 residues. CDR3 residues: CATSDGTGYQPQHF. The CDR3 region has the DNA TGTGCCACCAGTGATGGTACAGGGTATCAGCCCCAGCATTTT.

This clonotype turned up a few times. This chain joins TRBV7-9 and TRBJ2-5; 8 nucleotides align to TRBD1. The V and J ends lost 6 bases and 2 bases, in that order; junction bases with no gene match: 5. The length of the CDR3 is 14 residues. Looked up from germline, CDR1 is SEHNR and CDR2 is FQNEAQ (reference sequence). CDR3 region: CASRAQGDQETQYF. The DNA for the CDR3 is TGTGCCAGCAGGGCACAGGGGGATCAAGAGACCCAGTACTTC.

Ten or more counts support this clonotype. The CDR3 coding sequence is TGCGCCAGCACACCGGGACAGAGCTCCTACGAGCAGTACTTC. This encodes CASTPGQSSYEQYF. The chain has TRBV5-1 and TRBJ2-7; TRBD1 agrees at 7 bases. This CDR3 is 14 amino acids long. The V segment lost 6 bases and the J segment 0 bases; nucleotides outside the gene matches: 6. CDR1 is SGHRS and CDR2 is YFSETQ in the germline V gene.

The chain couples TRBV4-3 to TRBJ2-1, with 9 nucleotides matching TRBD2. Germline lookup yields CDR1 LGHNA and CDR2 YSLEER. V trimming: 3 bases; J trimming: 9 bases; junction bases outside the gene matches: 3. The CDR3 has 13 amino acids. This CDR3 is CASSHAGGREQFF. In DNA, the CDR3 is TGCGCCAGCAGCCATGCGGGGGGGCGTGAGCAGTTCTTC.

This chain links TRBV18 with TRBJ1-1, with D tentatively TRBD1 (6 bases). Deletions cut 5 bases from V and 0 bases from J, with 16 bases between. Germline values: CDR1 KGHSH, CDR2 LQKENI. This CDR3 region has 16 residues. DNA for the CDR3: TGTGCCAGCTCAAGTCAGCCGACAGGCTTGAACACTGAAGCTTTCTTT. Protein product: CASSSQPTGLNTEAFF. The full variable domain, rest sourced from reference TRBV18 and TRBJ1-1, is NAGVMQNPRHLVRRRGQEARLRCSPMKGHSHVYWYRQLPEEGLKFMVYLQKENIIDESGMPKERFSAEFPKEGPSILRIQQVVRGDSAAYFCASSSQPTGLNTEAFFGQGTRLTVV.

This clonotype was picked up a small number of times. The V gene is TRBV5-1, the J gene TRBJ2-4; D remains unclear. Looked up from germline, CDR1 is SGHRS and CDR2 is YFSETQ. Trimming shortened V by 2 bases and J by 0 bases, and 6 bases separated the two germline ends. This CDR3 is 14 amino acids long. The CDR3 DNA follows: TGCGCCAGCAGCTTTGAGGAAGCCAAAAACATTCAGTACTTC. It specifies CASSFEEAKNIQYF.

This clonotype was recorded many times. V gene TRBV5-6 combines with J gene TRBJ2-5; TRBD1 might be the D (5 bases). The CDR3 has 12 residues. Looked up from germline, CDR1 is SGHDT and CDR2 is YYEEEE. Trimming pared 2 bases from V and 7 bases from J, leaving 9 bases between. The CDR3 DNA sequence: TGTGCCAGCAGCTTCAGTACAGGGACCCAGTACTTC. Amino acid sequence: CASSFSTGTQYF.

The chain has TRBV2 and TRBJ1-1; no definite D call. Germline V CDR1 and CDR2: SNHLY, FYNNEI. There are 12 residues in the CDR3. Deletions cut 10 bases from V and 9 bases from J, with 18 bases between. CDR3 sequence (DNA): TGTGCCAACGTCCGGGCATACGGACAAGCTTTCTTT. It translates to CANVRAYGQAFF.

This clonotype has more than one count but fewer than ten. The rearrangement joins TRBV6-5 to TRBJ2-3; D is unresolved. CDR3 length: 13 residues. V was clipped by 2 bases and J by 6 bases, with 9 bases between them. CDR1 MNHEY and CDR2 SVGAGI come from the germline V gene. Written as DNA, the CDR3 is TGTGCCAGCAGTTACCCTGCCGCCGATACGCAGTATTTT. Residues: CASSYPAADTQYF.

The V and J genes are TRBV29-1 and TRBJ1-1, with TRBD1 matching 8 bases. Germline CDR1 and CDR2: SQVTM and ANQGSEA. This CDR3 spans 14 amino acids. With V trimmed by 3 bases and J by 1 base, 4 bases remained unmatched. The CDR3 loop is CSVEGQATNTEAFF. CDR3 bases: TGCAGCGTTGAGGGACAGGCTACGAACACTGAAGCTTTCTTT. The whole variable domain, filled in from reference TRBV29-1 and TRBJ1-1, reads SAVISQKPSRDICQRGTSLTIQCQVDSQVTMMFWYRQQPGQSLTLIATANQGSEATYESGFVIDKFPISRPNLTFSTLTVSNMSPEDSSIYLCSVEGQATNTEAFFGQGTRLTVV.

The table lists this clonotype with a few counts. The J gene is TRBJ2-1, the V gene TRBV28; 8 bases map to TRBD2. CDR1 is MDHEN, CDR2 SYDVKM, per germline. The CDR3 has 14 residues. V trimming: 7 bases; J trimming: 3 bases; junction bases outside the gene matches: 5. The DNA of the CDR3 is TGTGCCAGCATGGGAACTAGCGGCTACAATGAGCAGTTCTTC. It encodes CASMGTSGYNEQFF.